The 4 T cell receptor beta chains below all came from one sample that was sequenced in a study of coeliac disease. Generated by immunoSEQ multiplex PCR, the TCRdb table keeps only in-frame clones and is missing some. The data show approximately 6,700 clones, with roughly three fifths seen just once and 3.1% held by the top ten. Sequencing was carried out using lamina propria lymphocytes from the gut. The receptors were sampled from a woman aged 55-70 years with active celiac disease.

J is TRBJ2-1 and V is TRBV4-2, with 9 bases lining up with TRBD2. This CDR3 has 15 amino acids. Germline V lookup: CDR1 LGHNA, CDR2 YNFKEQ. V shed 2 bases, J shed 10 bases, and the junction held 9 bases outside the gene matches. The CDR3 sequence is CASSQSAGGFDEQFF. The CDR3 DNA reads as TGTGCCAGCAGCCAAAGTGCGGGGGGGTTCGACGAGCAGTTCTTC.

The CDR3 here is CASSLQGENTEAFF. Here the CDR3 DNA reads TGTGCCAGTAGTTTACAGGGGGAGAACACTGAAGCTTTCTTT. The chain joins TRBV19 to TRBJ1-1, with 8 positions matching TRBD1. The CDR3 spans 14 residues. CDR1 is LNHDA, CDR2 SQIVND, per germline (reference sequence). V lost 5 bases to trimming and J lost 1 base; unmatched junction nucleotides: 3.

This clone showed up just a few times. The chain combines TRBV5-4 with TRBJ1-3, with a tentative D call TRBD1 (5 bases). V dropped 3 bases and J dropped 2 bases, with 21 bases sitting between them. The CDR3 contains 18 residues. CDR1 and CDR2 from the germline V gene are SGHNT and YYREEE (reference sequence). For the CDR3, the DNA is TGTGCCAGCAGCTCCGCTTCTGAGGGGCGGACTACTGGAAACACCATATATTTT. Translation: CASSSASEGRTTGNTIYF.

The rearrangement uses TRBV5-4 and TRBJ1-2, with D possibly matching TRBD1 (5 bases). V lost 1 base to trimming and J lost 6 bases, with 13 bases between them. Germline loops: CDR1 SGHNT, CDR2 YYREEE (reference sequence). This CDR3 comprises 14 residues. The CDR3 reads CASSLLKGLNGYTF. The CDR3 nucleotides read TGTGCCAGCAGCTTGTTAAAGGGGCTGAATGGCTACACCTTC.